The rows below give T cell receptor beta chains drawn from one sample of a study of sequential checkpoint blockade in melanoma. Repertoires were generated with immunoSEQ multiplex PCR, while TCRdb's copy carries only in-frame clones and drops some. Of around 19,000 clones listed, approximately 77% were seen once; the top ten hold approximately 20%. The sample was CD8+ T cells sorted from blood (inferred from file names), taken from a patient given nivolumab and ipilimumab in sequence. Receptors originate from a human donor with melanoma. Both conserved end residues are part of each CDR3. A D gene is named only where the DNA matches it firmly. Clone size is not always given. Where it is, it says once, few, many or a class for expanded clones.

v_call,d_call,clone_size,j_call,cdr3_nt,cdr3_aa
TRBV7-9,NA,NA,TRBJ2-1,TGTGCCAGCAGCCTAACACAGGACGGCTACAATGAGCAGTTCTTC,CASSLTQDGYNEQFF
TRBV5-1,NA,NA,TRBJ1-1,TGCGCCAGCTCCCAGGTACCAAACACTGAAGCTTTCTTT,CASSQVPNTEAFF
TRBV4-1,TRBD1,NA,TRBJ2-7,TGCGCCAGCAGCCAAGTCGCCGGGACAGGGTCCTACGAGCAGTACTTC,CASSQVAGTGSYEQYF
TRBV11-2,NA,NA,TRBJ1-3,TGTGCCAGCAGCTTTCCGGTGAGCTCTGGAAACACCATATATTTT,CASSFPVSSGNTIYF
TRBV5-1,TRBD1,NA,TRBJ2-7,TGCGCCAGCAGCTTGAAGGGCCAGGGGGCCCACGAGCAGTACTTC,CASSLKGQGAHEQYF
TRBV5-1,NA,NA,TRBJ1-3,TGCGCCAGCTCGGACATCGGCTCTGGAAACACCATATATTTT,CASSDIGSGNTIYF
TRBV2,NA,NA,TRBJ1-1,TGTGCCAGCAGCGACAGTGAAGCTTTCTTT,CASSDSEAFF
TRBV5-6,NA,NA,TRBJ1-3,TGTGCCAGCAGCTTGCCCCCGGGTTCTGGAAACACCATATATTTT,CASSLPPGSGNTIYF
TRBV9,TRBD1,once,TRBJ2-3,TGTGCCAGCAGCGTAGCTCAAGGGGGCGAGTTCACAGATACGCAGTATTTT,CASSVAQGGEFTDTQYF
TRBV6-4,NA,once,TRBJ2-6,TGTGCCGTTGATCGGCGGAGGAAGGCCAACGTCCTGACTTTC,CAVDRRRKANVLTF
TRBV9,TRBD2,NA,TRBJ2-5,TGTGCCAGCAGCAGTAGCGGGAGGTACCAAGAGACCCAGTACTTC,CASSSSGRYQETQYF
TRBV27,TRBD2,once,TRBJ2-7,TGTGCCAGCAGTCCCATAGCGGGAGGGTTTTACGAGCAGTACTTC,CASSPIAGGFYEQYF
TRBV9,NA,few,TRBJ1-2,TGTGCCAGCAGCGAGCCCCGGGACTCTCAAGCAGATGGCTACACCTTC,CASSEPRDSQADGYTF
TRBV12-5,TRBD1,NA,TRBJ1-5,TGTGCTAGTGCCAGTGACAGGGGCCTCAATCAGCCCCAGCATTTT,CASASDRGLNQPQHF
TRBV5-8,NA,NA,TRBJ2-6,TGTGCCAGCAGTTTCCTTTGGAGGGACGCCTCTGGGGCCAACGTCCTGACTTTC,CASSFLWRDASGANVLTF
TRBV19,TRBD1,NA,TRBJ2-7,TGTGCCAGTAGTATCAGGGGACCCGGGACAGGGGCTATATTAGACTACGAGCAGTACTTC,CASSIRGPGTGAILDYEQYF
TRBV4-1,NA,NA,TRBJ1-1,TGCGCCAGCAGCCAAGATCGGAGGGCACCGAGGTTGAACACTGAAGCTTTCTTT,CASSQDRRAPRLNTEAFF
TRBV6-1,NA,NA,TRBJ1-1,TGTGCCATCTGGGAGACCGAGGAGAACACTGAAGCTTTCTTT,CAIWETEENTEAFF
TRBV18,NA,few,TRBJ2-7,TGTGCCAGCTCACCAGGAGGCTACGAGCAGTACTTC,CASSPGGYEQYF
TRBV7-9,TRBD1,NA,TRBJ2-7,TGTGCCAGCAGCTCCTCCGGGACAGCAGCCTACGAGCAGTACTTC,CASSSSGTAAYEQYF
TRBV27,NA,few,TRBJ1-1,TGTGCCAGCAGACCCTATACCGTACCTGAAGCTTTCTTT,CASRPYTVPEAFF
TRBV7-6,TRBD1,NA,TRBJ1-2,TGTGCCAGCAGCTTAGCTCCGGGACAGGGGGTCTCGTACGAATATGGCTACACCTTC,CASSLAPGQGVSYEYGYTF
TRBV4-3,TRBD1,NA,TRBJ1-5,TGCGCCAGCAGCCAAAGGACAGGGAGTCAGCCCCAGCATTTT,CASSQRTGSQPQHF
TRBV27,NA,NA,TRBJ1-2,TGTGCCAGCAGTTTAGGGGCAGGCCCTGAGGGCTACACCTTC,CASSLGAGPEGYTF
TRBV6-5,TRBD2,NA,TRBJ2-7,TGTGCCAGCAGTTACGGAGCGGGGGAGTCTTACGAGCAGTACTTC,CASSYGAGESYEQYF
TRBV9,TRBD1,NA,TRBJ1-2,TGTGCCAGCAGCCCGTGGGACAGAGCGAACTATGGCTACACCTTC,CASSPWDRANYGYTF
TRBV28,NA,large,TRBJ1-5,TGTGCCAGCATCAATCCGGGTAGCAATCAGCCCCAGCATTTT,CASINPGSNQPQHF
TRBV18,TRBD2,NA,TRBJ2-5,TGTGCCAGCTCACCAGTACCGACTAGCGGCCAAGAGACCCAGTACTTC,CASSPVPTSGQETQYF